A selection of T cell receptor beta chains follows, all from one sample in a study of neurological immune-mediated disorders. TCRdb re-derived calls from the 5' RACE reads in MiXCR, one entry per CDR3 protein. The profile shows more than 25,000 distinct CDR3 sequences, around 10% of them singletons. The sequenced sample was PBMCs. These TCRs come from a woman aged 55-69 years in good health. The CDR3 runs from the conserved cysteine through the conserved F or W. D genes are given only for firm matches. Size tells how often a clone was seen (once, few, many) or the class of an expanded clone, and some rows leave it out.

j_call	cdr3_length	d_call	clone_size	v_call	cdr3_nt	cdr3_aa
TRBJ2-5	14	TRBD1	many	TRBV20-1	TGCAGTGCTACCGGGACAGGGGGCCAAGAGACCCAGTACTTC	CSATGTGGQETQYF
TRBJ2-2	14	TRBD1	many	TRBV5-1	TGCGCCAGCAGCGCGGACAGGGAAGACGGGGAGCTGTTTTTT	CASSADREDGELFF
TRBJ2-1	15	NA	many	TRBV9	TGTGCCAGCAGCGTAGACGGAAGGGGCCGCAATGAGCAGTTCTTC	CASSVDGRGRNEQFF
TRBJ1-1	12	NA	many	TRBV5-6	TGTGCCAGCAGCCTGATGAACACTGAAGCTTTCTTT	CASSLMNTEAFF
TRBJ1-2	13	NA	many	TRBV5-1	TGCGCCAGCAGCTTTTCCTCCAACTATGGCTACACCTTC	CASSFSSNYGYTF
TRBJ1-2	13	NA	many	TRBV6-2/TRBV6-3	TGTGCCAGCAGTCGGGACGGCTTCTATGGCTACACCTTC	CASSRDGFYGYTF
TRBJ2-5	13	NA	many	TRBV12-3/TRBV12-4	TGTGCCAGCAGCCTCGGACGGAGTGGTACCCAGTACTTC	CASSLGRSGTQYF
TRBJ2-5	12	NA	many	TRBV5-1	TGCGCCAGCAGCTCCCAGGGATCTAACTCTTACTTC	CASSSQGSNSYF
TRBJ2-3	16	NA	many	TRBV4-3	TGCGCCAGCAGCCAAGCGGGGGAAAGATGGACAGATACGCAGTATTTT	CASSQAGERWTDTQYF
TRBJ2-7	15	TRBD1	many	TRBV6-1	TGTGCCAGCAGTATACAGGGGGCCTTCTCCTACGAGCAGTACTTC	CASSIQGAFSYEQYF
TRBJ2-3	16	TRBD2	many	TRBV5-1	TGCGCCAGCAGCTTAATAGCGGGGCTTAGCACAGATACGCAGTATTTT	CASSLIAGLSTDTQYF
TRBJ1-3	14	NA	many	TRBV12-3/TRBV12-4	TGTGCCAGCAGCCCCCTAGGAGTCCGAAACACCATATATTTT	CASSPLGVRNTIYF
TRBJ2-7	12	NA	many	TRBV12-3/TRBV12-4	TGTGCCAGCAGCCCTCGGGCCGACGAGCAGTACTTC	CASSPRADEQYF
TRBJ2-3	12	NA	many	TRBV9	TGTGCCAGCACGAAAATCACAGATACGCAGTATTTT	CASTKITDTQYF
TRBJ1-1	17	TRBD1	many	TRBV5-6	TGTGCCAGCAGCTTGGAAAGCGGTCCGGGACAGGGGACTGAAGCTTTCTTT	CASSLESGPGQGTEAFF
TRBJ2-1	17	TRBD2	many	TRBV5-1	TGCGCCAGCAGCCCCCTCGCGGGGGGCAGCTCCTACAATGAGCAGTTCTTC	CASSPLAGGSSYNEQFF
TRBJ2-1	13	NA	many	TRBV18	TGTGCCAGCTCACCGGGGGATGACAATGAGCAGTTCTTC	CASSPGDDNEQFF
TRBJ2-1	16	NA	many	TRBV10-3	TGTGCCATCAGTGAGCCAGGGGACGGGCGGTACAATGAGCAGTTCTTC	CAISEPGDGRYNEQFF
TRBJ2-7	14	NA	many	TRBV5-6	TGTGCCAGCCGCTCCGGGGACACAGCCTACGAGCAGTACTTC	CASRSGDTAYEQYF
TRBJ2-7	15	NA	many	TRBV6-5	TGTGCCAGCAGCTGGACGGCGGCGCAGCTCTACGAGCAGTACTTC	CASSWTAAQLYEQYF
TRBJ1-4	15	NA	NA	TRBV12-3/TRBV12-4	TGTACCAGCAGTTCCCAGGCGACAACTAATGAAAAACTGTTTTTT	CTSSSQATTNEKLFF
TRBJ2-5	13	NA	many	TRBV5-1	TGCGCCAGCAGCTCGCCCATTCAAGAGACCCAGTACTTC	CASSSPIQETQYF
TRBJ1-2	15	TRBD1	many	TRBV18	TGTGCCAGCTCACCAGGGACAGGGCCTAACTATGGCTACACCTTC	CASSPGTGPNYGYTF
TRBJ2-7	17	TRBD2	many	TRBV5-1	TGCGCCAGCAGCTTTATATCCTCAGGGAGGGTAGCCTACGAGCAGTACTTC	CASSFISSGRVAYEQYF
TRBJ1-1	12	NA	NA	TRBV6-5	TGTGCCAGCAGACAGTGCGTTACAGAAGCTTTATTT	CASRQCVTEALF
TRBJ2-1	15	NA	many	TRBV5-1	TGCGCCAGCAGCCTCCGGGTTCTCGGCGGAAATGAGCAGTTCTTC	CASSLRVLGGNEQFF
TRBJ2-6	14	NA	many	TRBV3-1	TGTGCCAGCAGCCAAAAGGGTGGGGCCAACGTCCTGACTTTC	CASSQKGGANVLTF
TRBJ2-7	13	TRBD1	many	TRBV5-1	TGCGCCAGCAGCTTATTAGGACAGGGCGAGCAGTACTTC	CASSLLGQGEQYF
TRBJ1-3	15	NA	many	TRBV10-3	TGTGCCATCAGTGAGGGTGCGCACTCTGGAAACACCATATATTTT	CAISEGAHSGNTIYF